The clone carrying this T cell receptor (beta chain) showed up just a few times. Its specificity is unknown. The study reverse transcribed the entire isolated RNA, so it sequenced expressed TCRB transcripts. TCRdb keeps only in-frame clones here, not all; method: immunoSEQ multiplex PCR. The sample includes approximately 250,000 clones, roughly 17% of them seen just once. This specimen comes from a study of beta chain features in type 1 diabetes. Overall study context: Researchers looked at roughly 110 million sorted cells across all samples. Notes on the study in general: For cells with high TCR expression, cDNA sequencing could yield over-representation. Moderate but significant shortening of TCRB CDR3s was recorded in all four CD4+ subsets from Type 1 diabetes patients.

The TCR comes from a man younger than 45 with type 1 diabetes. What was sequenced was naive CD4+ T cells from blood.

The CDR3 loop reads CSARAQVGYTF. CDR3 nucleotides: TGCAGTGCTAGGGCACAGGTTGGCTACACCTTC. The chain uses TRBV20-1 and TRBJ1-2, with D possibly matching TRBD1 (5 bases). V lost 3 bases, J lost 7 bases, and 9 bases lay in between. Germline V gene data show CDR1 as DFQATT and CDR2 as SNEGSKA (reference sequence). There are 11 residues in the CDR3.